The entry below gives a single TCR beta chain sequence along with its context. Its specificity is not known. Germline V gives CDR1 SGDLS, CDR2 YYNGEE. V lost 3 bases and J 7 bases, leaving 21 bases between the germline ends. There are 16 residues in the CDR3. This record comes from a study of blood T cells in healthy people across ages. Study conclusions and caveats: Roughly linear age-related decline in beta diversity appeared, significant by age about 40. Long-lived donors carried more naive CD4+ cells and greater diversity than aged donors.

It was with a sample-barcoded 5' primer and a J-beta primer mix that a second PCR of about 7 to 12 cycles was run. Each sample provided no less than 2.5 million CDR3-containing paired-end reads. TCRdb independently ran MiXCR on the 5' RACE reads; one entry per CDR3 protein. The sample comprises about 1,400,000 distinct CDR3 sequences, 45% to 70% of which are singletons, and about 6.7% rests with the top ten. This TCR came from a man aged 18 to 30 in good health. Sequencing was done on a sample of blood. This chain links TRBV9 with TRBJ2-3; tentative D call: TRBD2 (7 bases). The CDR3 reads CASSASRGALSNTQYF. In nucleotides, the CDR3 is TGTGCCAGCAGCGCTAGCCGGGGGGCCCTAAGTAATACGCAGTATTTT.